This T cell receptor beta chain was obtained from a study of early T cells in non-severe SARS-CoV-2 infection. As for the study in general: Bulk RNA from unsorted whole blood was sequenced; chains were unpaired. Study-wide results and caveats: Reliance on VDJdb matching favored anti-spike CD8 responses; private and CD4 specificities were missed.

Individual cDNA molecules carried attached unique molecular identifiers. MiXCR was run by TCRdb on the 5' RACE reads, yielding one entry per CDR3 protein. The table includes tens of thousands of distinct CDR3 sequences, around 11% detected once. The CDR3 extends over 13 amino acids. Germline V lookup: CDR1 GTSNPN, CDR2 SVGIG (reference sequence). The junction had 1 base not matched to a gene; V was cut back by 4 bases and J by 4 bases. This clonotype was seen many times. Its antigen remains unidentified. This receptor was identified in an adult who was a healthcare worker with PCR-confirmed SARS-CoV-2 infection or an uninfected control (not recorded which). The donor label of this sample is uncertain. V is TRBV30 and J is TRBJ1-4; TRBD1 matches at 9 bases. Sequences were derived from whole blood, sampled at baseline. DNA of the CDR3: TGTGCCTGGACGGGACAGGGTAATGAAAAACTGTTTTTT. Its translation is CAWTGQGNEKLFF.